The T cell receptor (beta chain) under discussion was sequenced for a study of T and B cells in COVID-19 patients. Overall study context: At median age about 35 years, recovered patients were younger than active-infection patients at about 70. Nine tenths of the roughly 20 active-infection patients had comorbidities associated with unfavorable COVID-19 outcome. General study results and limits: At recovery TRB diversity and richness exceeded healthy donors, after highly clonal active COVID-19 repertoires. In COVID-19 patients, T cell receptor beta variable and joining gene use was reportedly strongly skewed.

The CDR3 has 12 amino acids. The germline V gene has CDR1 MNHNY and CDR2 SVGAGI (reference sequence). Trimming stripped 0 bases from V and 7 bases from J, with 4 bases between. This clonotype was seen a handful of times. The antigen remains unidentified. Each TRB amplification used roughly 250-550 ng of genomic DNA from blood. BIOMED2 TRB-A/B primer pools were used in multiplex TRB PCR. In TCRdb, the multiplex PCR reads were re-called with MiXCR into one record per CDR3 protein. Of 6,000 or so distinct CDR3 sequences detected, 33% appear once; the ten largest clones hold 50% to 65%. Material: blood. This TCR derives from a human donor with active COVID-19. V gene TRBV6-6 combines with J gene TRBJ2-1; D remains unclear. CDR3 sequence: CASSYSGNEQFF. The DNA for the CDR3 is TGTGCCAGCAGTTACTCGGGAAATGAGCAGTTCTTC.